The source of this TCR beta chain is a study of blood T cell repertoires in COVID-19. Looking at the study overall: COVID-19 samples, acute and convalescent, were from the United States, Italy and Spain. PBMCs, B-cell-depleted T cells, or T cells were the source of the cDNA or gDNA that made up the material.

V was shortened by 5 bases and J by 5 bases, with 24 bases between the two germline ends. This CDR3 is 17 amino acids long. Germline V gene sequence: CDR1 DFQATT, CDR2 SNEGSKA (reference sequence). Original data processing: Reference gene primer amplification in the assay estimated nucleated cell counts. Here immunoSEQ multiplex PCR was the method, and the copy in TCRdb shows in-frame clones only, minus some. Clone size and V and J calls were adopted from that table, with D and trimming inferred from the DNA. The data hold approximately 250,000 clones, with 80% to 90% observed a single time. This sequence was found in a man aged 35 to 55 who had recovered from COVID-19. Sequencing input: peripheral blood. The rearrangement joins TRBV20-1 to TRBJ2-2, with D perhaps matching TRBD2 (7 bases). Written as DNA, the CDR3 is TGCAGTGCTGGTGGAGGGGGAGCGGGACTTAGGACCGGGGAGCTGTTTTTT. This gives the protein CSAGGGGAGLRTGELFF.